Listed here are 15 T cell receptor beta chains from one sample, sequenced in a study of T cells in Graves' hyperthyroidism and ophthalmopathy. RNA transcripts were the template for amplifying TCR beta CDR3 regions. The HTBI primer set drove a first-round RT-PCR of the TCR CDR3. TCRdb analysed the multiplex PCR reads with MiXCR anew, one entry per CDR3 protein. The sample lists 450,000 to 650,000 distinct CDR3 sequences; less than 25% were seen once. Sequencing was carried out using blood. Every receptor here comes from a man aged 18 to 29 with Graves' hyperthyroidism.

This sequence joins TRBV12-3 or TRBV12-4 and TRBJ1-1, with 9 positions matching TRBD1. The CDR3 totals 18 residues. Unmatched junction bases numbered 16, after V lost 6 bases and J lost 2 bases. The CDR3 nucleotides are TGTGCCAGCAGCAAAGCGCCGGGACAGGGTAAAGATAACACTGAAGCTTTCTTT. The encoded protein is CASSKAPGQGKDNTEAFF.

This clonotype showed up just a few times. The chain carries TRBV6-1 and TRBJ1-2; D may be TRBD1 (5 bases). The V gene lost 3 bases and the J gene lost 3 bases, with 11 bases spanning the gap. The CDR3 contains 14 residues. Germline CDR1 and CDR2: MNHNS and SASEGT. CDR3 region: CASSDSPGYYGYTF. CDR3 bases: TGTGCCAGCAGTGATTCTCCAGGGTACTATGGCTACACCTTC.

This clonotype has at least ten counts. This rearrangement joins TRBV20-1 to TRBJ2-2; TRBD1 aligns across 7 bases. This CDR3 comprises 15 residues. The germline V gene has CDR1 DFQATT and CDR2 SNEGSKA (reference sequence). Germline trimming cut 0 bases from V and 2 bases from J; bases unmatched to any gene: 3. The CDR3 DNA reads TGCAGTGCTAGAGAACAGGGGCTAAACACCGGGGAGCTGTTTTTT. Its translation: CSAREQGLNTGELFF.

With regard to this clonotype: A much larger clone lies one base from this, so it may be a read error. No conserved phenylalanine or tryptophan is present at the end of the CDR3, so a read error is the likely explanation. The J gene is TRBJ1-2, the V gene TRBV4-1; D may be TRBD1 (5 bases). The CDR3 runs to 14 residues. Germline CDR1 reads MGHRA; CDR2 reads YSYEKL. V was shortened by 3 bases and J by 0 bases, with 8 bases between the two germline ends. CDR3 protein: CASSQGTPNYGYTL. The CDR3, as DNA: TGCGCCAGCAGCCAGGGGACGCCTAACTATGGCTACACCTTG.

The CDR3 DNA is TGCAGTGCTAGTGGGCAGGTGAACACTGAAGCTTTCTTT. Residues: CSASGQVNTEAFF. The chain joins TRBV20-1 to TRBJ1-1; no definite D call. The CDR3 sequence is 13 residues long. Germline V gives CDR1 DFQATT, CDR2 SNEGSKA (reference sequence). Trimming removed 3 bases from V and 0 bases from J, with 8 bases in between.

V usage is TRBV7-8 and J usage is TRBJ2-7; D may correspond to TRBD1 or TRBD2 (5 bases each). This CDR3 is built from 14 residues. Germline V gives CDR1 SGHVS, CDR2 FQNEAQ. V was cut by 1 base and J by 7 bases, with 14 bases left in between. The CDR3 reads CASSLGRGMGEQYF. In nucleotides, the CDR3 is TGTGCCAGCAGCTTAGGCCGGGGCATGGGGGAGCAGTACTTC.

This clonotype was recorded at least ten times. J is TRBJ2-4 and V is TRBV2; D not resolved. The germline gives CDR1 SNHLY, CDR2 FYNNEI. Trimming pared 11 bases from V and 8 bases from J, leaving 16 bases between. This CDR3 has 12 amino acids. In DNA, the CDR3 is TGTGCCTCCTCTGTGTCGGGCGACATTCAGTACTTC. Translation: CASSVSGDIQYF.

This clonotype showed up many times. The J gene is TRBJ2-2, the V gene TRBV12-3 or TRBV12-4; D unresolved. The CDR3 runs to 11 residues. Trimming left V 3 bases short and J 7 bases short, with 3 bases between. CDR3: CASSFRGELFF. CDR3 sequence (DNA): TGTGCCAGCAGTTTCCGCGGGGAGCTGTTTTTT.

This clonotype was detected many times. V and J are TRBV28 and TRBJ1-2; 9 nucleotides align to TRBD1. There are 15 residues in the CDR3. The germline V gene has CDR1 MDHEN and CDR2 SYDVKM. V shed 5 bases, J shed 3 bases, and the junction held 7 bases outside the gene matches. Written as DNA, the CDR3 is TGTGCCAGCAGTGCGGGGGACAGGGTGGACTATGGCTACACCTTC. Its translation is CASSAGDRVDYGYTF.

This clonotype was detected many times. This sequence joins TRBV4-1 and TRBJ2-7; a possible D gene is TRBD1 (6 bases). V was pared by 4 bases and J by 0 bases, with 10 bases between. Germline assignment: CDR1 MGHRA and CDR2 YSYEKL. The CDR3 has 14 residues. In DNA, the CDR3 is TGCGCCAGCAGCCCTGGGACACACTCCTACGAGCAGTACTTC. Translating gives CASSPGTHSYEQYF.

This clonotype came up many times. The chain combines TRBV4-2 with TRBJ1-1; D is unresolved. The CDR3 consists of 17 residues. Looked up from germline, CDR1 is LGHNA and CDR2 is YNFKEQ. Trimming cost V 0 bases and J 5 bases, with 19 bases left between them. The chain's CDR3 is CASSQDRSLNGGTEAFF. The CDR3 DNA is TGTGCCAGCAGCCAAGATCGATCCCTTAATGGTGGGACTGAAGCTTTCTTT.

V is TRBV30 and J is TRBJ2-7; TRBD1 or TRBD2 may be the D gene (5 bases each). Deletions cut 2 bases from V and 3 bases from J, with 26 bases between. The germline gives CDR1 GTSNPN, CDR2 SVGIG (reference sequence). The CDR3 totals 18 residues. In DNA, the CDR3 is TGTGCCTGGAGTCCCTATGTAGGGGAGCCACTAGGGCGCTACGAGCAGTACTTC. Its translation is CAWSPYVGEPLGRYEQYF.

Only a few counts were recorded for this clonotype. This rearrangement joins TRBV19 to TRBJ1-6; 7 bases agree with TRBD1. The CDR3 sequence is 14 residues long. Per germline, CDR1 LNHDA and CDR2 SQIVND (reference sequence). After removal of 3 bases from V and 7 bases from J, the junction contained 3 bases not matched to a gene. DNA for the CDR3: TGTGCCAGTAGTATCAGACAGGGAAATTCACCCCTCCACTTT. Residues: CASSIRQGNSPLHF.

This clonotype showed up many times. This chain links TRBV6-2 or TRBV6-3 with TRBJ2-7, with 7 bases aligning to TRBD1. Germline lookup yields CDR1 MNHEY and CDR2 SVGEGT. The CDR3 sequence is 13 residues long. After removal of 9 bases from V and 3 bases from J, the junction contained 8 bases not matched to a gene. The CDR3: CASGQEGYYEQYF. DNA for the CDR3: TGTGCCAGTGGACAGGAAGGATACTACGAGCAGTACTTC.

The sample holds many counts of this clonotype. The V call is TRBV11-2, the J call TRBJ2-6; D perhaps matches TRBD1 (6 bases). CDR1 SGHAT and CDR2 FQNNGV come from the germline V gene. Trimming took 5 bases from V and 2 from J, leaving 13 bases between them. This CDR3 is built from 16 residues. CDR3 nucleotides: TGTGCCAGCAGCCAAGGTCCAGGGGCTGGGGCCAACGTCCTGACTTTC. It translates to CASSQGPGAGANVLTF.